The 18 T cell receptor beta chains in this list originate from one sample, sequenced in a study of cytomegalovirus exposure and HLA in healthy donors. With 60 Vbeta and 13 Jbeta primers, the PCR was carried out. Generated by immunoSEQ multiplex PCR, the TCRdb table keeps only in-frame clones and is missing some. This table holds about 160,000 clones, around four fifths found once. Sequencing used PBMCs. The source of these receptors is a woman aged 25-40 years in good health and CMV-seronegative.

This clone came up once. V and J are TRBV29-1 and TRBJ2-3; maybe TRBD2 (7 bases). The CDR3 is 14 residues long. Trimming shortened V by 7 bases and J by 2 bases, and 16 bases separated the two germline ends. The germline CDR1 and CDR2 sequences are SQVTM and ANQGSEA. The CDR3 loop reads CSAERGGATDTQYF. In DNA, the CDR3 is TGCAGCGCAGAAAGGGGGGGGGCCACAGATACGCAGTATTTT.

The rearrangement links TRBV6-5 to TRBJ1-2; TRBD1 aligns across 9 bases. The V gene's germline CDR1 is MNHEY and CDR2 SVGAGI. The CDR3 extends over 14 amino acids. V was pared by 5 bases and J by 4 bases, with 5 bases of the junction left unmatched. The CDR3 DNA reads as TGTGCCAGCAGTCGGACAGGGGTTAGCTATGGCTACACCTTC. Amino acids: CASSRTGVSYGYTF.

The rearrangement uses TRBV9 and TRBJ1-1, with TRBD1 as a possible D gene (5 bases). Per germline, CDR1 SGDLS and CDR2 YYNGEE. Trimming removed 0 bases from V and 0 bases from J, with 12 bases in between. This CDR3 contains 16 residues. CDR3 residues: CASSVGVGELNTEAFF. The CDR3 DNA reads TGTGCCAGCAGCGTAGGTGTAGGGGAACTGAACACTGAAGCTTTCTTT.

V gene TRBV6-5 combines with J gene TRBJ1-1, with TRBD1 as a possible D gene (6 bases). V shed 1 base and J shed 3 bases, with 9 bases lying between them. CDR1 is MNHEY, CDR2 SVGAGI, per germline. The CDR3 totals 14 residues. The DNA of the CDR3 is TGTGCCAGCAGTTACTTTCGGACAGACACTGAAGCTTTCTTT. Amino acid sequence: CASSYFRTDTEAFF.

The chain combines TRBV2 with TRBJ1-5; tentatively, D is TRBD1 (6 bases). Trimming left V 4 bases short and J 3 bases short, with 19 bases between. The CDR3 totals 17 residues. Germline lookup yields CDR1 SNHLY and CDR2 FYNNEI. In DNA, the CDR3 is TGTGCCAGCAGTGCCCTAGACTTTACAGGGAACAATCAGCCCCAGCATTTT. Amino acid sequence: CASSALDFTGNNQPQHF.

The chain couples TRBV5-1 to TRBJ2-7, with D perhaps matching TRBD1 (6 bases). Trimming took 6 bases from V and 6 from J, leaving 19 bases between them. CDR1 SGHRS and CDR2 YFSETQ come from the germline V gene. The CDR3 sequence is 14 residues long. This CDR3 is CASIESVGAAEQYF. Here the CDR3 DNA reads TGCGCCAGCATTGAGTCGGTGGGGGCGGCCGAGCAGTACTTC.

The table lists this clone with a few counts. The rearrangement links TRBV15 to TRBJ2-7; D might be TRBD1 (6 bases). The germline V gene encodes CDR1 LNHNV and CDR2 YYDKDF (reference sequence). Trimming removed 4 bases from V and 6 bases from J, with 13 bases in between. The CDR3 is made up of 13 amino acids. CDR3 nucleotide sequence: TGTGCCACCAGCACCGCCGGGACATCCGAGCAGTACTTC. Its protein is CATSTAGTSEQYF. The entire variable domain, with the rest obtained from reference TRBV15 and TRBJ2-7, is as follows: DAMVIQNPRYQVTQFGKPVTLSCSQTLNHNVMYWYQQKSSQAPKLLFHYYDKDFNNEADTPDNFQSRRPNTSFCFLDIRSPGLGDTAMYLCATSTAGTSEQYFGPGTRLTVT.

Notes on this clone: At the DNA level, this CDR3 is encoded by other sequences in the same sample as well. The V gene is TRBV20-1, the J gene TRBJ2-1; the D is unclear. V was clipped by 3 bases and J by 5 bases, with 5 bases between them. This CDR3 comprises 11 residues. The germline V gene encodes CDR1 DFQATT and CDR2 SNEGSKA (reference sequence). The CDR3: CSASPNNEQFF. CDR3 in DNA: TGCAGTGCTAGTCCAAACAATGAGCAGTTCTTC.

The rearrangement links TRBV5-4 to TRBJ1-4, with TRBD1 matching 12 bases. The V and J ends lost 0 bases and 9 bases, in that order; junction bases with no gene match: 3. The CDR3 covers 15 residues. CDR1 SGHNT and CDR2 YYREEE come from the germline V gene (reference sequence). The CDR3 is CASSLEGQGAKKLFF. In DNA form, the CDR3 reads TGTGCCAGCAGCTTGGAGGGACAGGGGGCTAAAAAACTGTTTTTT.

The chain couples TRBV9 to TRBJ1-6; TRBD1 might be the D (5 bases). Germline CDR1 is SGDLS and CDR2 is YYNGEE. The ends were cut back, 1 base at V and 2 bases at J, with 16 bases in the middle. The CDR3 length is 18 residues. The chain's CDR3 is CASSVRGGGEAYNSPLHF. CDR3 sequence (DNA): TGTGCCAGCAGCGTAAGGGGTGGCGGGGAGGCCTATAATTCACCCCTCCACTTT.

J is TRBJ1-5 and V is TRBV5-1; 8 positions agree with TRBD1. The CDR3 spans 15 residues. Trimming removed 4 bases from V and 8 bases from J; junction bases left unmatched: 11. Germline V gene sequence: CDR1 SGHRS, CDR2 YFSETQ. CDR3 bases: TGCGCCAGCAGCGTAGGACAGGGCGGGTTTGAGCCCCAGCATTTT. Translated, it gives CASSVGQGGFEPQHF.

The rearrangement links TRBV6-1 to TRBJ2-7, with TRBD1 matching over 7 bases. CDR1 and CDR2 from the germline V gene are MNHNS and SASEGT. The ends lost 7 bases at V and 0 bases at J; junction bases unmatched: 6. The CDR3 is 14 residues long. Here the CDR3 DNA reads TGTGCCAGCATTCCGGGACAGATCTCCTACGAGCAGTACTTC. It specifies CASIPGQISYEQYF.

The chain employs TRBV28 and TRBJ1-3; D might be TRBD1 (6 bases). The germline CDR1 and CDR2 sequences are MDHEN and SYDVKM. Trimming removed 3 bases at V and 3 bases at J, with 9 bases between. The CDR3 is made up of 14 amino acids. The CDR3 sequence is CASSFQGYGNTIYF. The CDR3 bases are TGTGCCAGCAGTTTCCAGGGGTATGGAAACACCATATATTTT.

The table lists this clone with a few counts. CDR3 sequence reads: CASSDSGTGGNYGYTF. CDR3 nucleotide sequence: TGTGCCAGCAGTGATTCCGGGACAGGGGGTAACTATGGCTACACCTTC. The V and J genes are TRBV2 and TRBJ1-2; TRBD1 agrees at 11 bases. Germline V CDR1 and CDR2: SNHLY, FYNNEI. The CDR3 is 16 residues long. The J segment lost 1 base and the V segment lost 3 bases, leaving 4 bases of the junction unmatched.

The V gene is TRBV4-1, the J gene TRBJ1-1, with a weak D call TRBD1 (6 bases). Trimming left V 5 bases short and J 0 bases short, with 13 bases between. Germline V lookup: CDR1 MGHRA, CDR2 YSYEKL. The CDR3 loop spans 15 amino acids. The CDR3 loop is CASSSRQELNTEAFF. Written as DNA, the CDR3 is TGCGCCAGCAGCTCCCGACAGGAGCTGAACACTGAAGCTTTCTTT.

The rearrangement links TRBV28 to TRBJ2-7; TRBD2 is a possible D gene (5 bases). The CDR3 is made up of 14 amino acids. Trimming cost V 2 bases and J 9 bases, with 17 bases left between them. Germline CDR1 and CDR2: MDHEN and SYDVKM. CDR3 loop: CASSLAPGPAGQYF. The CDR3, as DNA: TGTGCCAGCAGTTTAGCCCCCGGACCCGCGGGGCAGTACTTC.

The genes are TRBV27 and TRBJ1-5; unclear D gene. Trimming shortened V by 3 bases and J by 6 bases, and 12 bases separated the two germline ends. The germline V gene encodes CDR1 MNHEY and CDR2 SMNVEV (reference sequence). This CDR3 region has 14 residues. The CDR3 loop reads CASSFRGMGQPQHF. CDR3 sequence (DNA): TGTGCCAGCAGTTTTCGAGGGATGGGTCAGCCCCAGCATTTT.

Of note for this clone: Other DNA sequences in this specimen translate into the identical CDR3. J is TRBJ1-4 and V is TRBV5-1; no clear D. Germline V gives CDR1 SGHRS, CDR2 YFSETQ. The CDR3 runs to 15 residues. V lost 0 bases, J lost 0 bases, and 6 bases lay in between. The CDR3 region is CASSLVGATNEKLFF. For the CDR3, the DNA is TGCGCCAGCAGCTTGGTCGGTGCAACTAATGAAAAACTGTTTTTT.